Below are 5 T cell receptor beta chains sequenced from a single sample in a study of blood T cell repertoires in COVID-19. The table came from immunoSEQ multiplex PCR; TCRdb's copy has only in-frame clones and leaves some out. The table shows about 130,000 clones, with approximately 80% occurring only once. Material for sequencing was peripheral blood. Receptors were obtained from a man older than 75 with acute or convalescent COVID-19.

The rearrangement links TRBV21-1 to TRBJ2-1; TRBD1 is taken as the D call from the table, unchecked against the DNA. TRBV21-1 is termed a pseudogene. This CDR3 is 14 amino acids long. CDR3 in DNA: TGTGCCAGCATCTTCGACAGGGTGAACAATGAGCAGTTCTTC. As protein: CASIFDRVNNEQFF.

The rearrangement joins TRBV18 to TRBJ1-1; D gene unclear. With 6 bases removed from V and 11 bases from J, the gap between germline ends came to 25 bases. The germline CDR1 and CDR2 sequences are KGHSH and LQKENI. This CDR3 contains 15 residues. The CDR3 DNA is TGTGCCAGCTCCCTCCGCGAGGGAGGGCGGCGAGTTGCTTTCTTT. Protein: CASSLREGGRRVAFF.

The chain links TRBV3-1 (or the pseudogene TRBV3-2) to TRBJ2-5, with 11 positions matching TRBD2. J was trimmed by 2 bases and V by 2 bases; bases with no gene match: 4. The length of the CDR3 is 16 residues. Germline V gene sequence: CDR1 LGHDT, CDR2 YNNKEL (reference sequence). The CDR3 is CASSQLAGGLQETQYF. The DNA for the CDR3 is TGTGCCAGCAGCCAACTAGCGGGGGGCCTACAAGAGACCCAGTACTTC.

This sequence joins TRBV12-5 and TRBJ2-1, with TRBD1 matching over 10 bases. The trim removed 4 bases at V and 9 bases at J, leaving 15 bases unmatched. Per germline, CDR1 LGHNT and CDR2 FRNRAP. This CDR3 spans 17 amino acids. CDR3 in DNA: TGTGCTAGTGGTTCCTCGATGCCGGGACAGGGGCAATTTGAGCAGTTCTTC. Amino acid sequence: CASGSSMPGQGQFEQFF.

This clone is a singleton in its sample. The chain is built from TRBV7-9 and TRBJ1-4; 10 bases match TRBD1. CDR1 and CDR2 (germline): SEHNR, FQNEAQ (reference sequence). Trimming took 3 bases from V and 2 from J; bases not matched to a gene: 3. CDR3 length: 16 residues. The CDR3 spells CASSLGTGATNEKLFF. The CDR3 nucleotides read TGTGCCAGCAGCTTGGGGACAGGGGCGACTAATGAAAAACTGTTTTTT.